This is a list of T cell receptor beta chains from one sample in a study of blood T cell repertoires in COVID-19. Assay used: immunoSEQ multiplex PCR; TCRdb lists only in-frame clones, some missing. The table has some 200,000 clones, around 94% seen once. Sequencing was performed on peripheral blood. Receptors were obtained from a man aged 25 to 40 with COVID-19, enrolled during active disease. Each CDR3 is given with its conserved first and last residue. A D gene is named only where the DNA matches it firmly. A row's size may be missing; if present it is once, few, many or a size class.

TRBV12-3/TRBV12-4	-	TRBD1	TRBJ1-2	TGTGCCAGCGGTTTACAGGGGCTCTATGGCTACACCTTC	CASGLQGLYGYTF
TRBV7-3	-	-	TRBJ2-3	TGTGCCAGCAGCTTAAGAGGGGGTCTGGCGGCAGATACGCAGTATTTT	CASSLRGGLAADTQYF
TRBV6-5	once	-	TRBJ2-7	TGTGCCAGCAGTCGCCCGGTAAGCGACGAGCAGTACTTC	CASSRPVSDEQYF
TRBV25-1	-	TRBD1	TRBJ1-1	TGTGCCAGCAGTGCAGCCCGGGGACAGGGAGGCACTGAAGCTTTCTTT	CASSAARGQGGTEAFF
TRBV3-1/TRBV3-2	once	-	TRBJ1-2	TGTGCCAGCAGCCAAGATCCTTCGGTTAACTATGGCTACACCTTC	CASSQDPSVNYGYTF
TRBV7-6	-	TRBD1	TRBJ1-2	TGTGCCAGCAGCTTAGACGGACAGGGGGTTAGTGGCTACACCTTC	CASSLDGQGVSGYTF
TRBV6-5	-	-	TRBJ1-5	TGTGCCAGCAGTTTCTCCCCCGGGGGGGATCAGCCCCAGCATTTT	CASSFSPGGDQPQHF
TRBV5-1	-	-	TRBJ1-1	TGCGCCAGCAGCACCGACACAAACACTGAAGCTTTCTTT	CASSTDTNTEAFF
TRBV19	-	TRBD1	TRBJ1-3	TGTGCCAGTAGTGTCGACAGGGAAGCCGGAAACACCATATATTTT	CASSVDREAGNTIYF
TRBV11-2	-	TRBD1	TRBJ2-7	TGTGCCAGCAGCTTATGGGACAGTCTCCCCTACGAGCAGTACTTC	CASSLWDSLPYEQYF
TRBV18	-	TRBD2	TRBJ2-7	TGTGCCAGCTCAACCGGGACTAGCGGGGGGGCCGAGCAGTACTTC	CASSTGTSGGAEQYF
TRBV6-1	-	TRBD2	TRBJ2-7	TGTGCCAGCAGTGAGGTTTCAGGTAGCGGGGCCTACGAGCAGTACTTC	CASSEVSGSGAYEQYF
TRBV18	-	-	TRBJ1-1	TGTGCCAGCTCACCACGGCAGGGCGGAACTGAAGCTTTCTTT	CASSPRQGGTEAFF
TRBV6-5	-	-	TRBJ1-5	TGTGCCAGCATTCGAGGGGGGGCGGTACAGCCCCAGCATTTT	CASIRGGAVQPQHF
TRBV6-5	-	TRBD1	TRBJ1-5	TGTGCCAGTGCCGACAGGGGCCAGCCCCAGCATTTT	CASADRGQPQHF
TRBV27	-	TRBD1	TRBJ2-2	TGTGCCAGCAGGCGGGACAGGGCAACCGGGGAGCTGTTTTTT	CASRRDRATGELFF
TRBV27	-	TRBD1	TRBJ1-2	TGTGCCAGCAGTGGACGCGGGACAGGGGGGTTTTCTAACTATGGCTACACCTTC	CASSGRGTGGFSNYGYTF
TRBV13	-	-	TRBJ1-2	TGTGCCAGCAGCTTAGCGGGATCCCGGGGCTACACCTTC	CASSLAGSRGYTF
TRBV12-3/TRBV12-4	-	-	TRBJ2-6	TGTGCCAGCTCCTCCAACGTCCTGACTTTC	CASSSNVLTF
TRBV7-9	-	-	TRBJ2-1	TGTGCCAGCAGCTCCTTGACAGGTATCACTCGTAACTACAATGAGCAGTTCTTC	CASSSLTGITRNYNEQFF
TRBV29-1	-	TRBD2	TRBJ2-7	TGCAGCGTCCCAAGGGAGGGACTGGGATCCGAGCAGTACTTC	CSVPREGLGSEQYF
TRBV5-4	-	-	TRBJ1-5	TGTGCCAGCAGCTTACCGGATCAGCCCCAGCATTTT	CASSLPDQPQHF